What follows are 7 T cell receptor beta chains derived from one specimen sequenced in a study of patients and donors after allogeneic stem cell transplantation. TCRdb re-called the RT-PCR reads with MiXCR, one entry per CDR3 protein. This table has about a million distinct CDR3 sequences, roughly 18% appearing once. The source material was blood, either unsorted or a sorted T cell fraction (not recorded which). Every receptor here comes from a human donor who was either an allogeneic HSCT recipient or a stem cell or donor lymphocyte infusion donor (not recorded which). It is not recorded whose cells these are; they may come from a transplant donor.

This clonotype was seen a handful of times. The CDR3 nucleotides are TGTGCCACCAGCAGAGCGGCGGACGGATCCTACGAGCAGTACTTC. This gives the protein CATSRAADGSYEQYF. The chain employs TRBV15 and TRBJ2-7; D remains ambiguous. V lost 1 base to trimming and J lost 1 base, with 11 bases between them. CDR1 LNHNV and CDR2 YYDKDF come from the germline V gene (reference sequence). This CDR3 is built from 15 residues.

This clonotype was seen a single time. The chain combines TRBV7-8 with TRBJ1-5; the D gene is possibly TRBD1 (5 bases). This CDR3 has 15 amino acids. Trimming shortened V by 4 bases and J by 5 bases, and 15 bases separated the two germline ends. From germline, CDR1 is SGHVS and CDR2 FQNEAQ. Written as DNA, the CDR3 is TGTGCCAGCAGCTCCGGGACTCTCCCGTATCAGCCCCAGCATTTT. Residues: CASSSGTLPYQPQHF.

The chain links TRBV24-1 to TRBJ1-1, with D tentatively TRBD1 (6 bases). CDR1 is KGHDR, CDR2 SFDVKD, per germline. CDR3 size: 12 residues. Trimming shortened V by 8 bases and J by 3 bases, and 9 bases separated the two germline ends. The CDR3 DNA reads as TGTGCCACCAAGGGGGGGGACACTGAAGCTTTCTTT. It is translated as CATKGGDTEAFF.

This clonotype was found a few times. This chain connects TRBV18 to TRBJ1-4; TRBD1 might be the D (5 bases). Between the trimmed V and J ends, which lost 4 bases and 0 bases, there was a span of 9 bases. This CDR3 has 15 amino acids. Germline V gene sequence: CDR1 KGHSH, CDR2 LQKENI. CDR3 sequence (DNA): TGTGCCAGCTCACGCGACAGAGCAACTAATGAAAAACTGTTTTTT. Translated, it gives CASSRDRATNEKLFF.

The chain joins TRBV9 to TRBJ1-1, with unresolved D. The CDR3 is 15 residues long. Germline V CDR1 and CDR2: SGDLS, YYNGEE. V shed 0 bases and J shed 4 bases, with 13 bases lying between them. CDR3 nucleotides: TGTGCCAGCAGCGTAGGCTCAAAACCGGGCACTGAAGCTTTCTTT. It encodes CASSVGSKPGTEAFF.

The V gene is TRBV9, the J gene TRBJ1-4; a possible D gene is TRBD1 (6 bases). V dropped 3 bases and J dropped 5 bases, with 14 bases sitting between them. Germline CDR1 reads SGDLS; CDR2 reads YYNGEE. CDR3 length: 15 amino acids. CDR3 amino acids: CASSAVTGPNEKLFF. The CDR3, as DNA: TGTGCCAGCAGCGCCGTGACAGGACCAAATGAAAAACTGTTTTTT.

There are a few counts of this clonotype. CDR3 coding DNA: TGTGCCACCAGTGATCCATCCGGGACAGGGACTAGCGGGAGCTTCACAGATACGCAGTATTTT. It encodes CATSDPSGTGTSGSFTDTQYF. The chain joins TRBV24-1 to TRBJ2-3; 14 bases are a match to TRBD2. This CDR3 region has 21 residues. V trimming: 3 bases; J trimming: 2 bases; junction bases outside the gene matches: 15. From germline, CDR1 is KGHDR and CDR2 SFDVKD.